This T cell receptor beta chain was retrieved from a study of T cell repertoires in cytomegalovirus infection. MiXCR, applied by TCRdb to the reads, yields one record per CDR3 protein. The sample gives about 310,000 distinct CDR3 sequences, roughly 15% of which show up once; approximately 12% is in the top ten. The source material was PBMCs. This receptor was taken from a human donor in good health (CMV status not recorded). Some clones in this sample may be carry-over from other donors' samples.

The CDR3 protein is CASSSVDSPLHF. The CDR3 bases are TGTGCCAGCAGCTCAGTGGATTCACCCCTCCACTTT. The V gene is TRBV9, the J gene TRBJ1-6; no definite D call. Trimming cost V 4 bases and J 8 bases, with 7 bases left between them. The CDR3 contains 12 residues. Germline CDR1 reads SGDLS; CDR2 reads YYNGEE.